This is a list of T cell receptor beta chains from one sample in a study of early T cells in non-severe SARS-CoV-2 infection. TCRdb re-analysed the 5' RACE reads in MiXCR, keeping a single row per CDR3 protein. This table holds under 85,000 distinct CDR3 sequences, around 15% found once. The sample comprised whole blood. The source is an adult who was a healthcare worker with PCR-confirmed SARS-CoV-2 infection or an uninfected control (not recorded which). Both conserved end residues are part of each CDR3. The D gene is left open where the match is weak. Size is stated for part of the rows, as once, few or many counts, or as a class when the clone is expanded.

TGCGCCAGCAGCCCCTGGATCGGGGACCGAACTCTTCCGGGCTACACCTTC CASSPWIGDRTLPGYTF TRBJ1-2 NA NA TRBV5-1
TGTGCCAGTAGGAACTCCATACAGGGTGCCTATGGCTACACCTTC CASRNSIQGAYGYTF TRBJ1-2 few NA TRBV19
TGTGCCAGCAGCGTAGAACCGGAGCGCTACAATGAGCAGTTCTTC CASSVEPERYNEQFF TRBJ2-1 NA NA TRBV9
TGTGCCAGCATATTAGGGTTGAACACTGAAGCTTTCTTT CASILGLNTEAFF TRBJ1-1 few NA TRBV6-1
TGTGCCAGCAGCTTAGGGGGGGCCATAGATACGCAGTATTTT CASSLGGAIDTQYF TRBJ2-3 few NA TRBV7-2
TGTGCCAGCAGTTATTTGTCGAGTCAAGAGACCCAGTACTTC CASSYLSSQETQYF TRBJ2-5 many NA TRBV6-2/TRBV6-3
TGTGCCAGCAGCTTGGGGCTAGCGGAAAATACGCAGTATTTT CASSLGLAENTQYF TRBJ2-3 NA TRBD2 TRBV11-2
TGCAGTGCTCGCTACGGCGGGGGGGAGGATACGCAGTATTTT CSARYGGGEDTQYF TRBJ2-3 NA TRBD2 TRBV20-1
TGTGCCAGCAGCTTAGGACAGGGTGCCGATCAGCCCCAGCATTTT CASSLGQGADQPQHF TRBJ1-5 NA TRBD1 TRBV7-9
TGTGCCAGCAGTGTAAGACAGGGAGAGAACACTGAAGCTTTCTTT CASSVRQGENTEAFF TRBJ1-1 NA TRBD1 TRBV6-6
TGTGCCAGCAGCTACAGGGGAGGCCCTGACACTGAAGCTTTCTTT CASSYRGGPDTEAFF TRBJ1-1 many TRBD1 TRBV9
TGCGCCAGCAGACCGGACGGGAACGCTGAAGCTTTCTTT CASRPDGNAEAFF TRBJ1-1 NA NA TRBV5-1
TGTGCCAGCAGCAGGACTAGCGGGGTTTCGGATACGCAGTATTTT CASSRTSGVSDTQYF TRBJ2-3 few TRBD2 TRBV6-4
TGCAGCGTTGTAAGGGACATTGCTAACTATGGCTACACCTTC CSVVRDIANYGYTF TRBJ1-2 few NA TRBV29-1
TGCAGTGCTAGAGGGTCATCCGGGCCGAGGGATACGCAGTATTTT CSARGSSGPRDTQYF TRBJ2-3 few NA TRBV20-1
TGCAGTGCTAGAGATGGGGCAGGGTTGGAGACTAATGAAAAACTGTTTTTT CSARDGAGLETNEKLFF TRBJ1-4 many NA TRBV20-1
TGTGCCAGCAGTTTGAGGGGCAGCCTCTACGAGCAGTACTTC CASSLRGSLYEQYF TRBJ2-7 few NA TRBV28
TGTGCCAGCAGCCTAAGACACCTAGCGGGAGGCACAGATACGCAGTATTTT CASSLRHLAGGTDTQYF TRBJ2-3 many TRBD2 TRBV7-3
TGTGCCAGCAGCTTAGAAATAGCGGGGGGTTACAATGAGCAGTTCTTC CASSLEIAGGYNEQFF TRBJ2-1 few TRBD2 TRBV7-2
TGTGCCAGCAGTTTAAACAGATGGAATGAGCAGTTCTTC CASSLNRWNEQFF TRBJ2-1 many NA TRBV12-3/TRBV12-4
TGCAGCGTTGTCAGGGACAACAGCGCGGGCGAGCAGTACTTC CSVVRDNSAGEQYF TRBJ2-7 NA NA TRBV29-1
TGTGCCAGCAGTTACTTTAGCGGTAGCACAGATACGCAGTATTTT CASSYFSGSTDTQYF TRBJ2-3 NA NA TRBV6-5
TGTGCTATAGGCAGGGAAAACTATGGCTACACCTTC CAIGRENYGYTF TRBJ1-2 few NA TRBV28
TGCGCCAGCAGCTTGGGACAGGGAACACTAGGGTACGAGCAGTACTTC CASSLGQGTLGYEQYF TRBJ2-7 few TRBD1 TRBV5-1
TGTGCCAGCAGTTTATACGGACAGGTCAACACCGGGGAGCTGTTTTTT CASSLYGQVNTGELFF TRBJ2-2 NA TRBD1 TRBV12-3/TRBV12-4
TGCAGTGCTAGAGTCAGGACAGGGGGCACCGGGGAGCTGTTTTTT CSARVRTGGTGELFF TRBJ2-2 NA TRBD1 TRBV20-1
TGTGCCAGCCACACAAACTACGAGCAGTACTTC CASHTNYEQYF TRBJ2-7 many NA TRBV5-6
TGTGCCAGCAGCTTCGGGGGTCACCAAGAGACCCAGTACTTC CASSFGGHQETQYF TRBJ2-5 many NA TRBV5-6
TGTGCCAGCAGTCTACAGATCATGAACACCGGGGAGCTGTTTTTT CASSLQIMNTGELFF TRBJ2-2 NA NA TRBV11-2
TGCAGCGTAGTCGTCCTCACGGGGGCCCAGTACTTC CSVVVLTGAQYF TRBJ2-5 NA NA TRBV29-1
TGCAGCGCTGTTGGATGGCCCCGGACCTACGAGCAGTACTTC CSAVGWPRTYEQYF TRBJ2-7 NA NA TRBV29-1
TGTGCCACCACCGTGAACACTGAAGCTTTCTTT CATTVNTEAFF TRBJ1-1 NA NA TRBV28
TGTGCCAGCAGCCCCCGGCAGGGACTTTATGGCTACACCTTC CASSPRQGLYGYTF TRBJ1-2 NA NA TRBV7-2
TGCAGCGTTGTAATCGGCAGGGAGGTAAACTTC CSVVIGREVNF TRBJ2-4 many NA TRBV29-1
TGCAGTGCTAGAGATCCCTCGACCGAGGTCTATGGCTACACCTTC CSARDPSTEVYGYTF TRBJ1-2 few NA TRBV20-1
TGTGCCAGCAGCCAGACCCGGGGCCTCTATGGCTACACCTTC CASSQTRGLYGYTF TRBJ1-2 few NA TRBV3-1
TGCGCCAGCAGCGAAACCGGGACTAGCGGCCTCAATGAGCAGTTCTTC CASSETGTSGLNEQFF TRBJ2-1 NA TRBD2 TRBV5-1
TGCAGCGTTGAGGACGAAGGCGGCGGTGAAAAACTGTTTTTT CSVEDEGGGEKLFF TRBJ1-4 NA NA TRBV29-1
TGTGCCAGCACCCGGGGCTCTGACACCGGGGAGCTGTTTTTT CASTRGSDTGELFF TRBJ2-2 few NA TRBV2
TGTGCCAGCAGCCGCAGGGTGGAGGAAAAACTGTTTTTT CASSRRVEEKLFF TRBJ1-4 NA NA TRBV13
TGTGCCAGCAGCTTAGCAGGGTCCGGAAACACCATATATTTT CASSLAGSGNTIYF TRBJ1-3 NA NA TRBV7-3